Listed here are 32 T cell receptor beta chains from one sample, sequenced in a study of regulatory T cells in long-lasting Graves disease. With iRepertoire HTBI primers and Arm-PCR of CDR3 regions, TCR beta libraries were built. MiXCR, applied by TCRdb to the multiplex PCR reads, yields one record per CDR3 protein. The sample yields approximately 400,000 distinct CDR3 sequences, around 15% seen once. Sample time point: newly diagnosed GD, antithyroid drugs for less than 3 months. PBMC RNA served as the TCR library source. The input for sequencing was peripheral blood mononuclear cells (PBMCs), taken at new diagnosis, from a patient treated with antithyroid drugs. The receptors here all came from a female donor with Graves disease.

Many counts were recorded for this clonotype. This sequence joins TRBV28 and TRBJ2-2; the match to TRBD2 covers 7 bases. The trim removed 9 bases at V and 1 base at J, leaving 2 bases unmatched. Germline lookup yields CDR1 MDHEN and CDR2 SYDVKM. This CDR3 spans 13 amino acids. CDR3 sequence: CASTGGNTGELFF. DNA for the CDR3: TGTGCCAGTACGGGGGGGAACACCGGGGAGCTGTTTTTT.

V gene TRBV19 combines with J gene TRBJ2-6; D is ambiguous. V lost 6 bases, J lost 0 bases, and 9 bases lay in between. The CDR3 spans 15 residues. Germline V gene sequence: CDR1 LNHDA, CDR2 SQIVND (reference sequence). The CDR3 DNA sequence: TGTGCCAGTAGCCCTTCGGGCTCTGGGGCCAACGTCCTGACTTTC. Translated, it gives CASSPSGSGANVLTF.

This clonotype appeared many times. The V and J genes are TRBV12-3 or TRBV12-4 and TRBJ2-5; D is ambiguous. This CDR3 spans 13 amino acids. With 1 base removed from V and 2 bases from J, the gap between germline ends came to 5 bases. The DNA of the CDR3 is TGTGCCAGCAGTTTAGGGATACAAGAGACCCAGTACTTC. Residues: CASSLGIQETQYF.

This clonotype was recorded at least ten times. The chain has TRBV18 and TRBJ1-2; D is ambiguous. V was cut by 5 bases and J by 4 bases, with 14 bases left in between. The CDR3 is 14 residues long. Looked up from germline, CDR1 is KGHSH and CDR2 is LQKENI. For the CDR3, the DNA is TGTGCCAGCTCATCTTATACCGGGAGCTATGGCTACACCTTC. It specifies CASSSYTGSYGYTF.

There are many counts of this clonotype. The chain carries TRBV29-1 and TRBJ2-2; 11 bases map to TRBD1. V lost 6 bases to trimming and J lost 6 bases; unmatched junction nucleotides: 6. The CDR3 is 14 amino acids. The germline CDR1 and CDR2 sequences are SQVTM and ANQGSEA. CDR3 residues: CSVRTGGGSGELFF. The CDR3 DNA reads TGCAGCGTAAGGACAGGGGGCGGATCCGGGGAGCTGTTTTTT.

This clonotype was counted many times. The chain links TRBV12-5 to TRBJ1-4, with TRBD1 as a possible D gene (6 bases). CDR1 is LGHNT and CDR2 is FRNRAP in the germline V gene. This CDR3 is built from 15 residues. With 5 bases removed from V and 0 bases from J, the gap between germline ends came to 10 bases. CDR3 sequence reads: CASGPKGATNEKLFF. DNA for the CDR3: TGTGCTAGTGGTCCCAAGGGGGCAACTAATGAAAAACTGTTTTTT. Filled out from reference TRBV12-5 and TRBJ1-4, the complete variable domain reads DARVTQTPRHKVTEMGQEVTMRCQPILGHNTVFWYRQTMMQGLELLAYFRNRAPLDDSGMPKDRFSAEMPDATLATLKIQPSEPRDSAVYFCASGPKGATNEKLFFGSGTQLSVL.

Many counts were recorded for this clonotype. J is TRBJ2-1 and V is TRBV5-1; the D gene is possibly TRBD2 (6 bases). The CDR3 contains 15 residues. Germline CDR1 and CDR2: SGHRS and YFSETQ. Trimming took 2 bases from V and 7 from J, leaving 16 bases between them. The CDR3 here is CASSFFSGGPNEQFF. The CDR3 DNA is TGCGCCAGCAGCTTTTTTTCCGGGGGTCCTAATGAGCAGTTCTTC.

This clonotype appeared many times. The chain joins TRBV7-9 to TRBJ1-2; D unresolved. Germline assignment: CDR1 SEHNR and CDR2 FQNEAQ (reference sequence). Trimming took 4 bases from V and 8 from J, leaving 11 bases between them. The CDR3 is made up of 12 amino acids. The CDR3 loop is CASSSSGFGYTF. In nucleotides, the CDR3 is TGTGCCAGCAGCTCGTCAGGATTCGGCTACACCTTC.

In its sample, this clonotype was seen many times. The genes are TRBV6-5 and TRBJ2-7, with D maybe TRBD2 (6 bases). The V gene lost 0 bases and the J gene lost 0 bases, with 15 bases spanning the gap. Germline V gene lookup returns CDR1 MNHEY and CDR2 SVGAGI. The CDR3 totals 17 residues. DNA of the CDR3: TGTGCCAGCAGTTACTCAGGTGATAGCGGTCCCTCCTACGAGCAGTACTTC. Its translation: CASSYSGDSGPSYEQYF.

The sample holds a few counts of this clonotype. This rearrangement joins TRBV20-1 to TRBJ2-5; perhaps D is TRBD1 or TRBD2 (5 bases each). The V end was cut by 7 bases, the J end by 4 bases, with 22 bases between. Germline V gene data show CDR1 as DFQATT and CDR2 as SNEGSKA (reference sequence). This CDR3 region has 15 residues. The CDR3 DNA is TGCAGTGTCGGGACCCACCGCGCGAGAGGAGAGACCCAGTACTTC. Its translation is CSVGTHRARGETQYF.

This clonotype was detected ten times or more. This chain's CDR3 is CASSVVVGGTEAFF. The CDR3 bases are TGTGCCAGCAGCGTAGTAGTGGGGGGGACTGAAGCTTTCTTT. This chain connects TRBV9 to TRBJ1-1; D is perhaps TRBD1 (5 bases). CDR1 SGDLS and CDR2 YYNGEE come from the germline V gene. Trimming took 0 bases from V and 5 from J, leaving 11 bases between them. The CDR3 is 14 amino acids.

Note on this clonotype: A much larger clone sits a single nucleotide away, making a read error possible. J is TRBJ2-1 and V is TRBV6-1, with 14 positions matching TRBD2. The germline V gene encodes CDR1 MNHNS and CDR2 SASEGT. This CDR3 has 16 residues. This CDR3 reads CASRPGTSGSLNEQLF. The CDR3 coding sequence is TGTGCCAGCAGACCCGGGACTAGCGGGAGTTTGAATGAGCAGCTCTTC.

This clonotype was seen many times. The chain links TRBV3-1 to TRBJ1-5; D uncertain. This CDR3 region has 16 residues. The V gene lost 4 bases and the J gene lost 3 bases, with 16 bases spanning the gap. Germline V gene data show CDR1 as LGHDT and CDR2 as YNNKEL (reference sequence). CDR3 nucleotides: TGTGCCAGCAGCCTCTCGCACGGCACATCCAATCAGCCCCAGCATTTT. Translating gives CASSLSHGTSNQPQHF.

The CDR3 protein is CASSLVTSGNQPQHF. The CDR3 DNA reads TGTGCCAGCAGCTTAGTAACGTCGGGCAATCAGCCCCAGCATTTT. V and J are TRBV7-3 and TRBJ1-5; D ambiguous. Per the germline V gene, CDR1 is SGHTA and CDR2 is FQGTGA. This CDR3 is built from 15 residues. Trimming stripped 2 bases from V and 2 bases from J, with 10 bases between.

CDR3: CATSDSSGIYTDTQYF. The CDR3 nucleotides read TGTGCCACCAGTGATTCTAGCGGGATTTACACAGATACGCAGTATTTT. The chain uses TRBV24-1 and TRBJ2-3; 9 bases align to TRBD2. Germline CDR1 KGHDR, CDR2 SFDVKD. Trimming took 2 bases from V and 2 from J; bases not matched to a gene: 4. The CDR3 length is 16 residues.

Regarding this clonotype: A read error is possible here, since a much larger clone lies one base away. The CDR3 DNA follows: TGTGCCATTTCACGGGGGAGTGGCCCCCAAGAGACCCGGTACTTC. Protein sequence: CAISRGSGPQETRYF. The chain carries TRBV7-9 and TRBJ2-5, with D possibly being TRBD2 (6 bases). The CDR3 contains 15 residues. CDR1 and CDR2 from the germline V gene are SEHNR and FQNEAQ (reference sequence).

This clonotype has ten or more counts. The genes are TRBV7-3 and TRBJ2-2; D gene ambiguous. The CDR3 is 14 residues long. Looked up from germline, CDR1 is SGHTA and CDR2 is FQGTGA. Trimming took off 4 bases at V and 4 bases at J, with 10 bases between the two ends. CDR3: CASSSPLVTGELFF. In nucleotides, the CDR3 is TGTGCCAGCAGCTCCCCTCTAGTCACCGGGGAGCTGTTTTTT.

The chain carries TRBV6-1 and TRBJ1-4; a weak D match, TRBD1 (5 bases). Germline values: CDR1 MNHNS, CDR2 SASEGT. This CDR3 spans 18 amino acids. Trimming removed 2 bases at V and 0 bases at J, with 16 bases between. CDR3 amino acids: CASSETCCWGATNEKLFF. The CDR3 DNA reads as TGTGCCAGCAGTGAAACCTGTTGTTGGGGGGCAACTAATGAAAAACTGTTTTTT.

This clonotype was seen at least ten times. This chain connects TRBV5-5 to TRBJ1-2, with D perhaps TRBD1 (5 bases). This CDR3 region has 16 residues. Germline assignment: CDR1 SGHKS and CDR2 YYEKEE (reference sequence). Trimming shortened V by 0 bases and J by 3 bases, and 15 bases separated the two germline ends. CDR3 sequence reads: CASSLASRGTDYGYTF. The DNA of the CDR3 is TGTGCCAGCAGCTTGGCCTCAAGAGGGACCGACTATGGCTACACCTTC.

In its sample, this clonotype was seen many times. The V gene is TRBV3-1, the J gene TRBJ2-1; D perhaps matches TRBD2 (5 bases). V was shortened by 0 bases and J by 9 bases, with 12 bases between the two germline ends. The CDR3 is 14 amino acids. Germline V gene sequence: CDR1 LGHDT, CDR2 YNNKEL (reference sequence). In nucleotides, the CDR3 is TGTGCCAGCAGCCAAGATCCGGGGATCGGTGAGCAGTTCTTC. Translation: CASSQDPGIGEQFF.

V and J are TRBV10-1 and TRBJ2-7, with D uncertain. The CDR3 totals 12 residues. V dropped 0 bases and J dropped 6 bases, with 6 bases sitting between them. Germline values: CDR1 WNHNN, CDR2 SYGVQD (reference sequence). CDR3 region: CASSESGGEQYF. In nucleotides, the CDR3 is TGCGCCAGCAGTGAGTCAGGTGGCGAGCAGTACTTC.

This clonotype was observed at least ten times. The chain recombines TRBV7-2 with TRBJ2-7, with 9 bases matching TRBD2. CDR1 and CDR2 (germline): SGHTA, FQGNSA. CDR3 length: 15 residues. V lost 4 bases, J lost 5 bases, and 9 bases stayed unmatched. The CDR3 here is CASSYVAGGSNEQYF. The CDR3 DNA reads as TGTGCCAGCAGCTATGTGGCGGGAGGGAGCAACGAGCAGTACTTC.

This clonotype was recorded at least ten times. This sequence joins TRBV6-1 and TRBJ1-2; 8 bases are shared with TRBD1. The V gene's germline CDR1 is MNHNS and CDR2 SASEGT. The CDR3 covers 13 residues. V trimming: 8 bases; J trimming: 8 bases; junction bases outside the gene matches: 10. CDR3 in amino acids: CASCVSTGGGYTF. The CDR3 bases are TGTGCCAGCTGTGTATCAACAGGGGGGGGCTACACCTTC.

In its sample, this clonotype was seen many times. The V call is TRBV20-1, the J call TRBJ2-5; 7 bases line up with TRBD1. The CDR3 loop spans 14 amino acids. The germline CDR1 and CDR2 sequences are DFQATT and SNEGSKA (reference sequence). V lost 5 bases and J lost 5; bases outside the gene matches: 11. Here the CDR3 reads CSAPTQGFRETQYF. The CDR3 coding sequence is TGCAGTGCTCCGACACAGGGGTTTCGGGAGACCCAGTACTTC.

This clonotype was counted at least ten times. The V call is TRBV6-2 or TRBV6-3, the J call TRBJ2-1; the match to TRBD2 covers 10 bases. Germline CDR1 and CDR2: MNHEY and SVGEGT. The CDR3 is made up of 15 amino acids. The junction had 6 bases not matched to a gene; V was cut back by 7 bases and J by 3 bases. This CDR3 reads CASTPLAGFYNEQFF. CDR3 nucleotides: TGTGCCAGCACCCCACTAGCGGGATTCTACAATGAGCAGTTCTTC.

This clonotype appeared many times. The rearrangement links TRBV7-2 to TRBJ2-7, with TRBD2 matching over 8 bases. The CDR3 has 14 residues. Germline CDR1 reads SGHTA; CDR2 reads FQGNSA. V gave up 6 bases and J gave up 0 bases; unmatched junction bases: 4. CDR3 loop: CASSRGLASYEQYF. Here the CDR3 DNA reads TGTGCCAGCAGTCGAGGACTAGCCTCCTACGAGCAGTACTTC. The variable domain in full, completed from reference TRBV7-2 and TRBJ2-7, reads GAGVSQSPSNKVTEKGKDVELRCDPISGHTALYWYRQSLGQGLEFLIYFQGNSAPDKSGLPSDRFSAERTGGSVSTLTIQRTQQEDSAVYLCASSRGLASYEQYFGPGTRLTVT.

The chain uses TRBV7-9 and TRBJ2-1; TRBD1 aligns across 7 bases. V lost 7 bases and J lost 3; bases outside the gene matches: 9. This CDR3 spans 15 amino acids. Germline V gives CDR1 SEHNR, CDR2 FQNEAQ (reference sequence). Here the CDR3 DNA reads TGTGCCAGCACCCACCCCCCAGGGGGCTACAATGAGCAGTTCTTC. It specifies CASTHPPGGYNEQFF.

Only a few counts were recorded for this clonotype. A read error is possible here, since a much larger clone lies one base away. V and J are TRBV27 and TRBJ2-3; D is tentatively TRBD1 or TRBD2 (5 bases each). V was shortened by 5 bases and J by 1 base, with 16 bases between the two germline ends. The germline gives CDR1 MNHEY, CDR2 SMNVEV (reference sequence). The CDR3 is 16 amino acids. The chain's CDR3 is CASSVGTVSRTDTQYF. In nucleotides, the CDR3 is TGTGCCAGCAGTGTGGGGACCGTCTCCCGCACAGATACGCAGTATTTT.

About this clonotype itself: Its ends do not fully match the called genes, so a read error is possible. The chain couples TRBV18 to TRBJ1-5, with D unresolved. Per the germline V gene, CDR1 is KGHSH and CDR2 is LQKENI. The CDR3 is made up of 14 amino acids. The CDR3 sequence: CASSPDPLGQPQRF. The CDR3 coding sequence is TGTGCCAGCTCACCAGACCCCTTGGGTCAGCCCCAACGTTTT.

This chain uses TRBV24-1 with TRBJ2-5; D is perhaps TRBD2 (6 bases). The germline gives CDR1 KGHDR, CDR2 SFDVKD. V shed 0 bases and J shed 2 bases, with 9 bases lying between them. The CDR3 is 15 amino acids. Here the CDR3 reads CATSDLLAGQETQYF. In DNA form, the CDR3 reads TGTGCCACCAGTGATTTGCTGGCGGGACAAGAGACCCAGTACTTC.

The chain combines TRBV18 with TRBJ1-2, with TRBD1 matching 7 bases. V trimming: 0 bases; J trimming: 1 base; junction bases outside the gene matches: 2. The CDR3 has 15 residues. Germline V gene lookup returns CDR1 KGHSH and CDR2 LQKENI. As DNA, the CDR3 is TGTGCCAGCTCACCACCGGGACAGCTTAACTATGGCTACACCTTC. This encodes CASSPPGQLNYGYTF.

This clonotype was recorded a few times. This chain links TRBV18 with TRBJ2-7, with 9 bases identical to TRBD1. In germline, CDR1 is KGHSH, CDR2 LQKENI. J lost 4 bases, V lost 3 bases, and 4 bases had no gene match. The CDR3 sequence is 14 residues long. The CDR3 DNA follows: TGTGCCAGCTCACCGCAGGACAGGGGATACGAGCAGTACTTC. The encoded protein is CASSPQDRGYEQYF.